This TCR beta chain was sequenced for a study of cytotoxic CD8 clonotypes in ibrutinib-treated CLL. V trimming: 6 bases; J trimming: 7 bases; junction bases outside the gene matches: 6. Germline V gene sequence: CDR1 SGHDN, CDR2 FVKESK. The CDR3 loop spans 13 amino acids. Here immunoSEQ multiplex PCR was the method, and the copy in TCRdb shows in-frame clones only, minus some. The data contain more than 85,000 clones, about 74% of them singletons. From cryopreserved PBMCs came approximately 1.9 micrograms of genomic DNA used for TCR beta libraries. The rearrangement joins TRBV14 to TRBJ1-1; 9 positions agree with TRBD1. This receptor was taken from a human donor with chronic lymphocytic leukemia. The sequencing used PBMCs, collected after 24 months of ibrutinib treatment. The CDR3 DNA sequence: TGTGCCAGCAGTCGAGACAGGGGGATTGAAGCTTTCTTT. It codes for CASSRDRGIEAFF.